This TCR beta chain was recovered during a study of Ad26.COV2.S vaccination and SARS-CoV-2 variants. CDR3 size: 16 residues. Germline V gene lookup returns CDR1 SQVTM and CDR2 ANQGSEA. With 6 bases removed from V and 0 bases from J, the gap between germline ends came to 18 bases. Sample treatment: roughly 19 received Ad26.COV2.S at low or high dose, single or two shots; several received placebo; per-sample allocation not given. The study sampled participants on day 63 after the first vaccine or placebo injection. Vaccination used an Ad26 vector expressing Wuhan-strain SARS-CoV-2 spike. Profiled with immunoSEQ multiplex PCR; TCRdb holds only in-frame clones, not every one. The sample has 500,000 or so clones, about 91% seen once; the top ten hold 2% to 3%.

The V gene is TRBV29-1, the J gene TRBJ2-1; tentative D call: TRBD1 (7 bases). The TCR comes from a person between 18 and 65 years old who received the Ad26.COV2.S COVID-19 vaccine or a placebo. Material: peripheral blood, obtained in a trial of Ad26.COV2.S vaccine versus placebo. The DNA for the CDR3 is TGCAGCGTCAAGACAACCAGGGGGGCCTCCTACAATGAGCAGTTCTTC. Encoded protein: CSVKTTRGASYNEQFF.